The clone carrying this TCR beta chain was seen only once. The antigen is undetermined. Germline V CDR1 and CDR2: MDHEN, SYDVKM. CDR3 size: 17 residues. V trimming: 4 bases; J trimming: 9 bases; junction bases outside the gene matches: 15. This specimen comes from a study of Ad26.COV2.S vaccination and SARS-CoV-2 variants. Study summary: Ad26.COV2.S was injected intramuscularly once or twice, 56 days apart.

As for treatment: roughly 18 received Ad26.COV2.S at low or high dose, single or two shots; about 5 received placebo; per-sample allocation not given. Repertoires come from day 63 after the first vaccine or placebo injection. The vaccine antigen was prefusion-stabilized Wuhan SARS-CoV-2 spike. Clones were sequenced by immunoSEQ multiplex PCR, and TCRdb holds only the in-frame ones, with some missing. This table holds 300,000 to 400,000 clones, 70% to 90% found once. Study findings and constraints: Similar non-spike TCR breadth was observed in recipients of vaccine and of placebo. Overall T cell responses may have been underestimated by the analyses of TCR breadth and depth.

The TCR comes from a person aged 18-60 years who received the Ad26.COV2.S COVID-19 vaccine or a placebo. This sequence joins TRBV28 and TRBJ1-6, with 7 bases identical to TRBD1. Sequencing was performed on peripheral blood, taken in a trial of Ad26.COV2.S vaccine versus placebo. Here the CDR3 reads CASSSNRRRQGSSPLHF. Here the CDR3 DNA reads TGTGCCAGCAGTTCGAACCGCCGTAGACAGGGTTCTTCACCCCTCCACTTT.